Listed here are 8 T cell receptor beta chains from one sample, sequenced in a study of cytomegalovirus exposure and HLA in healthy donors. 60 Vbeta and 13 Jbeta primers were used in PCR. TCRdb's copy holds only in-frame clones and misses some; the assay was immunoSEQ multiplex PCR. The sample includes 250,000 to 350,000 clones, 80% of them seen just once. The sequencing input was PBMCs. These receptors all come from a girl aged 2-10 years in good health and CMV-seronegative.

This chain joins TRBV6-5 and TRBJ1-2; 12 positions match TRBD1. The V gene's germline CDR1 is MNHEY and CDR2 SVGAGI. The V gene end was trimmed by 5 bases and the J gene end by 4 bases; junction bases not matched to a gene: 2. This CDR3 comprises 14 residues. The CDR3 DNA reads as TGTGCCAGCAGTGGGACAGGGGGCCCCTATGGCTACACCTTC. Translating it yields CASSGTGGPYGYTF.

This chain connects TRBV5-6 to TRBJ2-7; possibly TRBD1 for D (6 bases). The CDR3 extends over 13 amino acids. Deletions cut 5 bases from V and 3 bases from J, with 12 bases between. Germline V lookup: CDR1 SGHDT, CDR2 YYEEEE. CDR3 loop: CASSLRQVYEQYF. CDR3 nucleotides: TGTGCCAGCAGTTTACGACAGGTCTACGAGCAGTACTTC.

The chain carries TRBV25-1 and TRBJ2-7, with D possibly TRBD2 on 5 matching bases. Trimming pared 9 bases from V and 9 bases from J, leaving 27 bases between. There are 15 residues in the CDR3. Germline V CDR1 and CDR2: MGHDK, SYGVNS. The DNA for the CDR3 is TGTGCCAGTGGAAATTCCGGAGGTTCGGGGTCGGGGCAGTACTTC. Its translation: CASGNSGGSGSGQYF.

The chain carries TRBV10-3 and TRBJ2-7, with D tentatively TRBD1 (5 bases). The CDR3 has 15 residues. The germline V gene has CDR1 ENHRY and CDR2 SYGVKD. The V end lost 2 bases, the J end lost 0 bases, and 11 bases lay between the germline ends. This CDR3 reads CAISEDSPPSYEQYF. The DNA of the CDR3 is TGTGCCATCAGTGAGGACAGTCCGCCCTCCTACGAGCAGTACTTC.

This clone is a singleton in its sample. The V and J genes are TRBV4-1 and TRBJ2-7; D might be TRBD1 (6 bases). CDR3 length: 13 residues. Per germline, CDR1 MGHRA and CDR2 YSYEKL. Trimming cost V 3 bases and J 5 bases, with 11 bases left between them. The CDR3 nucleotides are TGCGCCAGCAGCCAGAACAGGGCTAACGAGCAGTACTTC. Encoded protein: CASSQNRANEQYF.

CDR3: CASSSEPGQGLWSGNTIYF. The CDR3 bases are TGTGCCAGCAGCTCGGAACCGGGACAGGGGCTGTGGAGCGGAAACACCATATATTTT. The chain links TRBV5-5 to TRBJ1-3; 10 positions match TRBD1. The germline V gene has CDR1 SGHKS and CDR2 YYEKEE (reference sequence). This CDR3 comprises 19 residues. The V and J ends lost 3 bases and 4 bases, in that order; junction bases with no gene match: 16.

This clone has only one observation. CDR3 sequence reads: CASSWTSGYTDTQYF. CDR3 coding DNA: TGTGCCAGCAGCTGGACTAGCGGATACACAGATACGCAGTATTTT. The chain has TRBV7-9 and TRBJ2-3; 10 nucleotides align to TRBD2. The CDR3 runs to 15 residues. With V trimmed by 4 bases and J by 2 bases, 3 bases remained unmatched. The germline V gene has CDR1 SEHNR and CDR2 FQNEAQ (reference sequence).

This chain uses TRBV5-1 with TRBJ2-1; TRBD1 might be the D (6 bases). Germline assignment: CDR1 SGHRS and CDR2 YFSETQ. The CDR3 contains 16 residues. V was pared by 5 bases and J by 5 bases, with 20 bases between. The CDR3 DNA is TGCGCCAGCAGACTTCAGGGGAGCGCTACGAACAATGAGCAGTTCTTC. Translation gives CASRLQGSATNNEQFF.